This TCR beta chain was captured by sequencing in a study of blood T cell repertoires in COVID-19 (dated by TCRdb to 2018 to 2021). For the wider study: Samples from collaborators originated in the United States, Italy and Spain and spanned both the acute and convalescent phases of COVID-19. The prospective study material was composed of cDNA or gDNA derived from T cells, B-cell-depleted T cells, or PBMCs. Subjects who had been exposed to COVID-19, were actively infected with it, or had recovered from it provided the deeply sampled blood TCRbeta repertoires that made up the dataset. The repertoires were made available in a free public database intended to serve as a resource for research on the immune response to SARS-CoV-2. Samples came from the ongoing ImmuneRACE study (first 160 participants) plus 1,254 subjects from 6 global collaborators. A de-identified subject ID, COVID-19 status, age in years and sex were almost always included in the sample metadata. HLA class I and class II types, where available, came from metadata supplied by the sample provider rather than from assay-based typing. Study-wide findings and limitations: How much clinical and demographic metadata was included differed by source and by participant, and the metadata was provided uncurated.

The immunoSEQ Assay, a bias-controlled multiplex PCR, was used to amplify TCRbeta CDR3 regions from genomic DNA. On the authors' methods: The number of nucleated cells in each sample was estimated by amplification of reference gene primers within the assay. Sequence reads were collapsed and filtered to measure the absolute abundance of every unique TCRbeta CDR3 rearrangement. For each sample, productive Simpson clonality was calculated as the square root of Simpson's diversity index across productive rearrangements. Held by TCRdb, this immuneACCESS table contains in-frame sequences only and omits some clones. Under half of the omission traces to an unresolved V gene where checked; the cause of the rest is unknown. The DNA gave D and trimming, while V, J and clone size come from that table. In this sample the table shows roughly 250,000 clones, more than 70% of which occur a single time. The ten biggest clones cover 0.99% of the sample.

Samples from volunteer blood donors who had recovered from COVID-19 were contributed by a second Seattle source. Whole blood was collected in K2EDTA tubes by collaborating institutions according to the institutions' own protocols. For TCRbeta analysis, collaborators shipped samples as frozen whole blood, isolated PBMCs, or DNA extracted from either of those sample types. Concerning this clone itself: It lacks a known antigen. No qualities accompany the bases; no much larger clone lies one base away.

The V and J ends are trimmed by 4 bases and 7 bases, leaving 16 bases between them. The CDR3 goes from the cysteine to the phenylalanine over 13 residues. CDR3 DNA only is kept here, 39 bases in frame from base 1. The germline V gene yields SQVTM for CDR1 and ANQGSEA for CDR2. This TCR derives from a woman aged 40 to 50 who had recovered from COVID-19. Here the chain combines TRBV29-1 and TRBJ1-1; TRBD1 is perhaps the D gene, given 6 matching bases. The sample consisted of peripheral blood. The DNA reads TGCAGCGTTGTGGGAGGGGGGAAGGGTGAAGCTTTCTTT. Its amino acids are CSVVGGGKGEAFF.